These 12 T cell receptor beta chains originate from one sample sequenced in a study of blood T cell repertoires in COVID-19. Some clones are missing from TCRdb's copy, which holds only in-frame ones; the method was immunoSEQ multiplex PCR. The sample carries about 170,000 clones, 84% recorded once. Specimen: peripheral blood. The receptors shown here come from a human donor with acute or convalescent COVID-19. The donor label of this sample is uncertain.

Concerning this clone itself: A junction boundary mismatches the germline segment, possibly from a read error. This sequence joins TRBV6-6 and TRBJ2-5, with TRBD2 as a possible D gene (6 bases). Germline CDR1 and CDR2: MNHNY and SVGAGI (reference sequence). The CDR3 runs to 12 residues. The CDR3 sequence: CASSDPGETRYF. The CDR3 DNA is TGTGCCAGCAGTGACCCGGGGGAGACCCGGTACTTC.

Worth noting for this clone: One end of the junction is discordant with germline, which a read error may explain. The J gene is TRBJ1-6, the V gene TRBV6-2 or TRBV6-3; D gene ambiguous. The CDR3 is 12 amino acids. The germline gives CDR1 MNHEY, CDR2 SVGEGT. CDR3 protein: CASSALAGEVYF. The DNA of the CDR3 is TGTGCCAGCAGTGCCCTTGCTGGGGAGGTCTACTTT.

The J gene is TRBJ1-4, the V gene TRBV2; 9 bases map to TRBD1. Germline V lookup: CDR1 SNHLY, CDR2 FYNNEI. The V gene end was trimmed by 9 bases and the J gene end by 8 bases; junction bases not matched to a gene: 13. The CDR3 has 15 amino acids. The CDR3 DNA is TGTGCCAGTGAGGAGTTTACAGGGGGCGAAGAAAAACTGTTTTTT. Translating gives CASEEFTGGEEKLFF.

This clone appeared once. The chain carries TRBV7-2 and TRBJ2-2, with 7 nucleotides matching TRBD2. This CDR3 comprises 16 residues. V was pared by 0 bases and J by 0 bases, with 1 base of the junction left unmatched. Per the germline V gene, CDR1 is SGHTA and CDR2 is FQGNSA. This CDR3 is CASSLAGGTNTGELFF. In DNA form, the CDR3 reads TGTGCCAGCAGCTTAGCGGGGGGGACGAACACCGGGGAGCTGTTTTTT.

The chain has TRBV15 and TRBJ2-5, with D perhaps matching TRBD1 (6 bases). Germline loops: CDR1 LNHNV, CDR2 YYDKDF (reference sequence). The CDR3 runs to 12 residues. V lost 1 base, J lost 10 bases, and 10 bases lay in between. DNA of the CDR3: TGTGCCACCAGCAGAGGTACAGGGAGCCAGTACTTC. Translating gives CATSRGTGSQYF. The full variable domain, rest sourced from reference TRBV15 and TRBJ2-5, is DAMVIQNPRYQVTQFGKPVTLSCSQTLNHNVMYWYQQKSSQAPKLLFHYYDKDFNNEADTPDNFQSRRPNTSFCFLDIRSPGLGDTAMYLCATSRGTGSQYFGPGTRLLVL.

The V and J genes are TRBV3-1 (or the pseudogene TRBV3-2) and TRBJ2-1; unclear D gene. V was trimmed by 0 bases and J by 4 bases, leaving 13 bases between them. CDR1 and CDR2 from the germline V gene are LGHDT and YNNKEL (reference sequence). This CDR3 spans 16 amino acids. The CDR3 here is CASSQEARLIYNEQFF. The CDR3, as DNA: TGTGCCAGCAGCCAAGAGGCCAGACTCATATACAATGAGCAGTTCTTC.

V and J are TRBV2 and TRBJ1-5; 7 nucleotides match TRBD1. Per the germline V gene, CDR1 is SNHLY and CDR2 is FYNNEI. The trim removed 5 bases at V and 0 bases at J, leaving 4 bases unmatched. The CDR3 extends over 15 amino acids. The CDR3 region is CASSQQGNSNQPQHF. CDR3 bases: TGTGCCAGCAGTCAACAGGGGAATAGCAATCAGCCCCAGCATTTT.

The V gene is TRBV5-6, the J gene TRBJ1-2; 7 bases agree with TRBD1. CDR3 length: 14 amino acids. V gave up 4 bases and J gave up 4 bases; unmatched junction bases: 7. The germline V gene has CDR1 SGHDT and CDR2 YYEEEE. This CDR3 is CASSPPGQPYGYTF. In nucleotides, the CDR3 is TGTGCCAGCAGCCCCCCGGGACAGCCCTATGGCTACACCTTC. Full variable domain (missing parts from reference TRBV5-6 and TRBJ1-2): DAGVTQSPTHLIKTRGQQVTLRCSPKSGHDTVSWYQQALGQGPQFIFQYYEEEERQRGNFPDRFSGHQFPNYSSELNVNALLLGDSALYLCASSPPGQPYGYTFGSGTRLTVV.

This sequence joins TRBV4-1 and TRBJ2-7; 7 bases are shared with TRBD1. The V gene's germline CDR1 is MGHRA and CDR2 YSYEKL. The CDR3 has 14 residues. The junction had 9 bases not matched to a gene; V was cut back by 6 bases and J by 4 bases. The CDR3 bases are TGCGCCAGCAGTCCCTTGCCAGGGGGTTACGAGCAGTACTTC. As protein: CASSPLPGGYEQYF.

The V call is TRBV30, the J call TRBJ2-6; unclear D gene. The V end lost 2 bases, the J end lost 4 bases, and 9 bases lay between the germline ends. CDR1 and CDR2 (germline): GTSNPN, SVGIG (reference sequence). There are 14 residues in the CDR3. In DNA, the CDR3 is TGTGCCTGGAGTTCCGAGGCGGGGGCCAACGTCCTGACTTTC. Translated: CAWSSEAGANVLTF.

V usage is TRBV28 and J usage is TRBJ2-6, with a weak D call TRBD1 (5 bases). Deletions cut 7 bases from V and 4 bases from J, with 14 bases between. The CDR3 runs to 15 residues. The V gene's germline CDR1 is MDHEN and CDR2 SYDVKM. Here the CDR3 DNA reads TGTGCCAGCAACAAAGGGGCGGTCGGGGCCAACGTCCTGACTTTC. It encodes CASNKGAVGANVLTF. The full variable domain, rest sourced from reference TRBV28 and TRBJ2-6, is DVKVTQSSRYLVKRTGEKVFLECVQDMDHENMFWYRQDPGLGLRLIYFSYDVKMKEKGDIPEGYSVSREKKERFSLILESASTNQTSMYLCASNKGAVGANVLTFGAGSRLTVL.

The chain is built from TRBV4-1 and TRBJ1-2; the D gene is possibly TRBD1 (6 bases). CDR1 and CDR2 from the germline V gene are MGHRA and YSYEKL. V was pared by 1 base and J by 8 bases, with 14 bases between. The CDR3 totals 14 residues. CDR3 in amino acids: CASSQVGARGGYTF. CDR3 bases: TGCGCCAGCAGCCAAGTGGGGGCGCGAGGGGGCTACACCTTC.